This TCR beta chain was identified in a study of cytomegalovirus exposure and HLA in healthy donors. Study context: Most genotyped donors, around 78% of some 400, had Caucasian-associated genetic ancestry. Findings of the study overall: Later work found that TCR association rates differed between HLA loci; DRB1 had the most and HLA-C the fewest. For cytomegalovirus status, the classifier reportedly gave diagnoses with high specificity and sensitivity. There were approximately 150 TCR beta chains listed as cytomegalovirus-associated.

The CDR3 sequence is 13 residues long. Trimming stripped 0 bases from V and 6 bases from J, with 8 bases between. The germline CDR1 and CDR2 sequences are KGHSH and LQKENI. On this clone itself: Antigen: not known.

The PCR was carried out with 60 Vbeta primers and 13 Jbeta primers. Sequencing used immunoSEQ multiplex PCR; TCRdb keeps in-frame clones, though not all of them. This sample's clone table lists about 41,000 clones. The clonotype was recovered from a man aged 25-45 years in good health and CMV-seronegative. The sample comprised PBMCs. The rearrangement joins TRBV18 to TRBJ1-2, with D unresolved. CDR3 sequence: CASSPPGADGYTF. CDR3 in DNA: TGTGCCAGCTCACCACCAGGAGCCGATGGCTACACCTTC.